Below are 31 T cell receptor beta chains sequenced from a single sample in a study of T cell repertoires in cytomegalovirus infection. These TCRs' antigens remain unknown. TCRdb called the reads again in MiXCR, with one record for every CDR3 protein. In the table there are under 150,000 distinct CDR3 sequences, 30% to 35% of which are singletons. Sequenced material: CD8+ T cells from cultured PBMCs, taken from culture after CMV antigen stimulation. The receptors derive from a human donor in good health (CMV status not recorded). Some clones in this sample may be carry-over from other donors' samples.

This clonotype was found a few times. The CDR3 here is CASRLLADDNEQFF. The CDR3 DNA reads as TGTGCCAGCAGACTACTAGCGGATGACAATGAGCAGTTCTTC. The chain recombines TRBV2 with TRBJ2-1, with 8 bases matching TRBD2. V trimming: 6 bases; J trimming: 5 bases; junction bases outside the gene matches: 6. The CDR3 is 14 residues long. The V gene's germline CDR1 is SNHLY and CDR2 FYNNEI.

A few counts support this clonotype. The CDR3 DNA sequence: TGTGCCAGCAGTTTAGCAGGGGGCCTTTTAGTTGAAGCTTTCTTT. It yields the protein CASSLAGGLLVEAFF. V usage is TRBV27 and J usage is TRBJ1-1; 8 bases are a match to TRBD1. Germline CDR1 and CDR2: MNHEY and SMNVEV (reference sequence). Unmatched junction bases numbered 9, after V lost 2 bases and J lost 7 bases. The CDR3 is 15 residues long.

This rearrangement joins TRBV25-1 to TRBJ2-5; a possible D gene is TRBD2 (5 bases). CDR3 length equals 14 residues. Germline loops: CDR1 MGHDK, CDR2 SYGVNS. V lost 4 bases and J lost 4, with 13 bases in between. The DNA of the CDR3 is TGTGCCAGCAGTGTTCCAGGACTCTCAGAGACCCAGTACTTC. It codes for CASSVPGLSETQYF. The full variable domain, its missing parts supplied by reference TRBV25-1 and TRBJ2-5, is EADIYQTPRYLVIGTGKKITLECSQTMGHDKMYWYQQDPGMELHLIHYSYGVNSTEKGDLSSESTVSRIRTEHFPLTLESARPSHTSQYLCASSVPGLSETQYFGPGTRLLVL.

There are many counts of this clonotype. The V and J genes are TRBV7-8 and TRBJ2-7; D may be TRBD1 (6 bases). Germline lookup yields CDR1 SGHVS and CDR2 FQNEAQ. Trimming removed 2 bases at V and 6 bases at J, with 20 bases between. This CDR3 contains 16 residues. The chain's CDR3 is CASSLFWGNQGPEQYF. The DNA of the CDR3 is TGTGCCAGCAGCTTATTTTGGGGTAACCAGGGGCCCGAGCAGTACTTC.

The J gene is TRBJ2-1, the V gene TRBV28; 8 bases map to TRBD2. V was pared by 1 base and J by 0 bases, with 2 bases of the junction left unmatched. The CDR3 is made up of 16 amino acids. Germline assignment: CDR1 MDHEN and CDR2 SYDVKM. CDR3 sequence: CASSLFGTSSYNEQFF. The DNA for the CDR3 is TGTGCCAGCAGTTTATTTGGGACTAGCTCCTACAATGAGCAGTTCTTC.

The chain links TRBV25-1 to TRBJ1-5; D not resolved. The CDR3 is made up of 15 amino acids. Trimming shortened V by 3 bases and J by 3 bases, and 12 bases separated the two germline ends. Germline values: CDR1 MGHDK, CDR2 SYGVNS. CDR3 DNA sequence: TGTGCCAGCAGTGATGGGGTGGGCAACAATCAGCCCCAGCATTTT. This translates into CASSDGVGNNQPQHF.

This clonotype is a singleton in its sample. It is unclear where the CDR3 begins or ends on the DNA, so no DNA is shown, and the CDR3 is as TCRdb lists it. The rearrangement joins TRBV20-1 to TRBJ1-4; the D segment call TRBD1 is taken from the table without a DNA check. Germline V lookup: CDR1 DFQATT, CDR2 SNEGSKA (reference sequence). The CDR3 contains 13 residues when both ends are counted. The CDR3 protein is CSATSAPGEKLFF.

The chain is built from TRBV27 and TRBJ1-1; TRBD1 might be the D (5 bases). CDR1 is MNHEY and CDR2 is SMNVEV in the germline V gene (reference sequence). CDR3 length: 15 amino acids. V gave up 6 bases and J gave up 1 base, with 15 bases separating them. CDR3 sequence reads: CASSSAGGKNTEAFF. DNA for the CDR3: TGTGCCAGCAGCTCCGCCGGGGGTAAGAACACTGAAGCTTTCTTT.

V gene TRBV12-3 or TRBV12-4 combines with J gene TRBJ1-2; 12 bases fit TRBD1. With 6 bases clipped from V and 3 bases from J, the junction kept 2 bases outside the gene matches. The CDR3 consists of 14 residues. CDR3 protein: CASRGQGAYYGYTF. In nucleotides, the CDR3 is TGTGCCAGCAGGGGACAGGGGGCGTACTATGGCTACACCTTC.

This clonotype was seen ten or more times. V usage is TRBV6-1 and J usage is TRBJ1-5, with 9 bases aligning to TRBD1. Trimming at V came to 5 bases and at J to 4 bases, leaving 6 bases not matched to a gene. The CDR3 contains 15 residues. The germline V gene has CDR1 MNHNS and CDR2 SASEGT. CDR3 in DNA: TGTGCCAGCAGTTCTCAGACAGGGGGTAATCAGCCCCAGCATTTT. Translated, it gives CASSSQTGGNQPQHF.

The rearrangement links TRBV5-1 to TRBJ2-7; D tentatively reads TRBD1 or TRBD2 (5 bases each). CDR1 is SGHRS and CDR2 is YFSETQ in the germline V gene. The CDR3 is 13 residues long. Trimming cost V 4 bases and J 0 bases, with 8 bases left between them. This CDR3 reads CASSGGGSYEQYF. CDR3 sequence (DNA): TGCGCCAGCAGCGGTGGGGGCTCCTACGAGCAGTACTTC.

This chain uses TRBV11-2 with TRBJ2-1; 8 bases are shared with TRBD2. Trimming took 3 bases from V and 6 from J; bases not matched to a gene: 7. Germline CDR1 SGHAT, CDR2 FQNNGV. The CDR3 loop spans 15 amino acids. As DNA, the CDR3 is TGTGCCAGCAGCTTCTTAGCGGGGTCCGGCAATGAGCAGTTCTTC. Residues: CASSFLAGSGNEQFF.

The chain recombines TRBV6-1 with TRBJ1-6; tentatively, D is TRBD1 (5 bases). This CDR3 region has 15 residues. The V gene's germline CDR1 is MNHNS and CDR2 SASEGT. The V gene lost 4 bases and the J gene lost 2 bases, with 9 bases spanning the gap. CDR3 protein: CASSVTGAYNSPLHF. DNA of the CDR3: TGTGCCAGCAGTGTAACAGGCGCCTATAATTCACCCCTCCACTTT.

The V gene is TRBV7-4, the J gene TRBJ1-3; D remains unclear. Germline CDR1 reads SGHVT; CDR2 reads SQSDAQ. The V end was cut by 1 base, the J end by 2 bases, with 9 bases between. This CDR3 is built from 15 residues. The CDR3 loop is CASSLGGWTGNTIYF. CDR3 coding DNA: TGTGCCAGCAGCTTAGGAGGTTGGACTGGAAACACCATATATTTT.

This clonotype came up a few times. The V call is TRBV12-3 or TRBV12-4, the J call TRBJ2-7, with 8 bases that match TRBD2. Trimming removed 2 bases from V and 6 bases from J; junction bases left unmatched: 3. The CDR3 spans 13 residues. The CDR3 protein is CASSLRGGGEQYF. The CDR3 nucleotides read TGTGCCAGCAGTTTACGGGGGGGAGGCGAGCAGTACTTC.

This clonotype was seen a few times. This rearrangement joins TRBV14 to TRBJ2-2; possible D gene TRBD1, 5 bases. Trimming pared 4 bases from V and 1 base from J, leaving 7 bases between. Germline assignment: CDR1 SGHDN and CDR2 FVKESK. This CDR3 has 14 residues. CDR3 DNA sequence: TGTGCCAGCAGCCTCCAGGGGAACACCGGGGAGCTGTTTTTT. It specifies CASSLQGNTGELFF.

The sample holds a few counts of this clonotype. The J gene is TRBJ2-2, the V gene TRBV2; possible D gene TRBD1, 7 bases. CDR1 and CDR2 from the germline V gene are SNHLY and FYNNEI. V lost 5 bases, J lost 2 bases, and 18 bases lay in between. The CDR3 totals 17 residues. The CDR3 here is CASSQRRQGLNTGELFF. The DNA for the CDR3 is TGTGCCAGCAGTCAACGCCGACAGGGACTTAACACCGGGGAGCTGTTTTTT.

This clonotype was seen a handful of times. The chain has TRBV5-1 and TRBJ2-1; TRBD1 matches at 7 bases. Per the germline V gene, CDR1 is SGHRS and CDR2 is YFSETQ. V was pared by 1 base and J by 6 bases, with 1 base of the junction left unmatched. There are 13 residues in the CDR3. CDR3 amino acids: CASSLYRGNEQFF. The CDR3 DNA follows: TGCGCCAGCAGCTTGTACAGGGGCAATGAGCAGTTCTTC.

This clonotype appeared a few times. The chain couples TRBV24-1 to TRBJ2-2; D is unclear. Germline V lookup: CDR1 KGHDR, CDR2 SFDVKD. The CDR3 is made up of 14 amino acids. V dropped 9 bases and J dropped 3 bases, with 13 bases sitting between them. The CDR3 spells CATQSEGYTGELFF. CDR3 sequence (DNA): TGTGCCACCCAAAGTGAAGGGTACACCGGGGAGCTGTTTTTT.

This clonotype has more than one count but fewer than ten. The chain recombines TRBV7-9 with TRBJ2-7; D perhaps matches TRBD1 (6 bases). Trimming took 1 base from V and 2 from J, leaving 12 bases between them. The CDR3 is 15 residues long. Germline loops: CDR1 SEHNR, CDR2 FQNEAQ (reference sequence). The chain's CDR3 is CASSLDRDRTYEQYF. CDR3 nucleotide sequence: TGTGCCAGCAGCTTAGACAGGGATAGAACCTACGAGCAGTACTTC.

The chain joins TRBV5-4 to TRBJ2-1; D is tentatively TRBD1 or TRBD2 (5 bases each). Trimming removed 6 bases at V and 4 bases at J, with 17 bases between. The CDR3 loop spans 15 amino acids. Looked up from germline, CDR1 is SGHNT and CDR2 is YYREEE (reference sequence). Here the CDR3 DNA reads TGTGCCAGCACCCAGGGTATTGGAGGATACAATGAGCAGTTCTTC. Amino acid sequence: CASTQGIGGYNEQFF. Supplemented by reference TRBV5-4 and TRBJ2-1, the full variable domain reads ETGVTQSPTHLIKTRGQQVTLRCSSQSGHNTVSWYQQALGQGPQFIFQYYREEENGRGNFPPRFSGLQFPNYSSELNVNALELDDSALYLCASTQGIGGYNEQFFGPGTRLTVL.

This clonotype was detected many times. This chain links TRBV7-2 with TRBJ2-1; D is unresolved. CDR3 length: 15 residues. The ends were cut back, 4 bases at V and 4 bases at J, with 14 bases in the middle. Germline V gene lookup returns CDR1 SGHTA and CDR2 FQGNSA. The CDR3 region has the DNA TGTGCCAGCAGCTCCCTTTCGTCCTTGTACAATGAGCAGTTCTTC. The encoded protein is CASSSLSSLYNEQFF.

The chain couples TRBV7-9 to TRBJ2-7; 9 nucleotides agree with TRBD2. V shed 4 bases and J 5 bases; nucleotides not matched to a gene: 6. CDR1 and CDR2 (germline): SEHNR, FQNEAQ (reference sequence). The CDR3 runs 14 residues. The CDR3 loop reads CASSSVLAGNEQYF. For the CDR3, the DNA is TGTGCCAGCAGCTCCGTGCTAGCGGGGAACGAGCAGTACTTC.

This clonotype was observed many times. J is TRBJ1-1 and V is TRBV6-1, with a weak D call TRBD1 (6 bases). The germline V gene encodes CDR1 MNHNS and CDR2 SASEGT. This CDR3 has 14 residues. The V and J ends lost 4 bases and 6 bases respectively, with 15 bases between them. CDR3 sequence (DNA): TGTGCCAGCAGTGGTCCCACAGGGTACGCTGAAGCTTTCTTT. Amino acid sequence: CASSGPTGYAEAFF.

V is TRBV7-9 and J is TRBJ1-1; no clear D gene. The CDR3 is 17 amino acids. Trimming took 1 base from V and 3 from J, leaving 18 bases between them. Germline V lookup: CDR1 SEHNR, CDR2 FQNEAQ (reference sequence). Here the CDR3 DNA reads TGTGCCAGCAGCTTAGGGTCGGGAGAGGGTTTCGACACTGAAGCTTTCTTT. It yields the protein CASSLGSGEGFDTEAFF. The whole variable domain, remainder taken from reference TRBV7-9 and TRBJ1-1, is DTGVSQNPRHKITKRGQNVTFRCDPISEHNRLYWYRQTLGQGPEFLTYFQNEAQLEKSRLLSDRFSAERPKGSFSTLEIQRTEQGDSAMYLCASSLGSGEGFDTEAFFGQGTRLTVV.

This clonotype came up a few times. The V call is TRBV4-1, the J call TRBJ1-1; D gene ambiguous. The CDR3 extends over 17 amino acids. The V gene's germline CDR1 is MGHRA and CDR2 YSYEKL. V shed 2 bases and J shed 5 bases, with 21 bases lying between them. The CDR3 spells CASSQSFPIQAGTEAFF. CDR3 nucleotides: TGCGCCAGCAGCCAAAGTTTCCCAATCCAGGCGGGAACTGAAGCTTTCTTT.

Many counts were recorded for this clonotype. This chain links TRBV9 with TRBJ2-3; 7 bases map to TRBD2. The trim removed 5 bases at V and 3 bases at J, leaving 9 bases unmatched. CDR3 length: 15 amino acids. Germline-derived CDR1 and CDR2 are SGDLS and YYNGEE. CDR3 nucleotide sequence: TGTGCCAGCAGTGGGGGGGATAGAGTAACAGATACGCAGTATTTT. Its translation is CASSGGDRVTDTQYF.

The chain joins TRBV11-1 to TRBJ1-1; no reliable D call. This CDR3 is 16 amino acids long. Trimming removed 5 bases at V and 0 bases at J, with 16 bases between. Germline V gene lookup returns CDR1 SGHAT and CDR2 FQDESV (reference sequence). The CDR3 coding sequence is TGTGCCAGCAGCGAATGGGATATCCTAATGAACACTGAAGCTTTCTTT. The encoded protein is CASSEWDILMNTEAFF.

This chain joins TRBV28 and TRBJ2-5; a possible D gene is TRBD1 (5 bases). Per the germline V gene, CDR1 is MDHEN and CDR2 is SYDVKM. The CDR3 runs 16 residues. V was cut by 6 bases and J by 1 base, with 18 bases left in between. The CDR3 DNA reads TGTGCCAGCAGCCGGCCTGGGCAGGGTCTCCAAGAGACCCAGTACTTC. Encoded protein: CASSRPGQGLQETQYF.

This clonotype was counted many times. In DNA, the CDR3 is TGTGCCAGCAGCTTTAGGGGGGGACAGGGCCGTTGGAAAACCAATGAGCAGTTCTTC. Protein sequence: CASSFRGGQGRWKTNEQFF. The J gene is TRBJ2-1, the V gene TRBV7-8; TRBD1 agrees at 9 bases. Trimming cost V 3 bases and J 6 bases; bases outside gene matches: 18. This CDR3 region has 19 residues. The germline V gene has CDR1 SGHVS and CDR2 FQNEAQ.

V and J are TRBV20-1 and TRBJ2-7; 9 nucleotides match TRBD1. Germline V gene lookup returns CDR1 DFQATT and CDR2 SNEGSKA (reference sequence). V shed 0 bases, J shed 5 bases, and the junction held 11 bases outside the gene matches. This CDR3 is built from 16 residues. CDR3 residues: CSARDAKTGGPHEQYF. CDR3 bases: TGCAGTGCTAGAGATGCGAAAACAGGGGGCCCGCACGAGCAGTACTTC.